The T cell receptor (beta chain) under discussion was sequenced for a study of identical twins (dated by TCRdb to about 2016). Regarding the study in general: To test whether fetal clonotypes persist, this study deep-sequenced TCR alpha and beta repertoires from monozygotic twins, from unrelated adults of various ages, and from cord blood. To rule out contamination, the twin experiments were replicated at different times with different library preparation protocols. Results and caveats for the whole study, not just this receptor: Compared with coincidental sharing between unrelated individuals, an excess of low generation-probability sequences was observed among out-of-frame TCR alpha sequences shared between twins. Conclusions relied on cross-sectional statistical analysis, since the same donors could not be followed over many years. Abundant cord blood beta clonotypes had fewer insertions, young adult naive repertoires showed a similar but weaker trend, and memory repertoires showed no such trend. Out-of-frame TCR alpha sharing in monozygotic twins was systematically underestimated by recombination models, whereas sharing between unrelated individuals was in agreement with the recombination models. Zero-insertion analyses could be partly confounded by invariant T cells such as MAIT and iNKT, though diverse VJ usage argued against such confounding for most clonotypes. Excess twin sharing in beta out-of-frame sequences was weaker because fewer shared sequences lowered the signal-to-noise ratio.

Notes on this clonotype: The target of this receptor is not known. There are no base qualities to consult, and no much larger clone falls within one base.

The library was produced with 5' RACE. Sequencing was carried out with an Illumina HiSeq 2000. A universal primer binding site was added through template switching, and the final cDNA carried a unique molecular identifier so that TCR cDNA molecules could be counted accurately. Specific primers in the conserved constant-segment region were used to synthesize first-strand cDNA for TCR alpha and beta chains. To control for contamination, every cDNA library was double barcoded, receiving both a SMART-Mk sample barcode and Illumina barcodes. TruSeq adapter sequences and Illumina sample barcodes were added in two successive PCR steps. The Illumina HiSeq platform was used with custom primers to sequence TCR alpha and beta cDNA libraries. Per the source publication's procedure: MiGEC processed the raw reads to extract unique molecular identifiers, while MiXCR was used to determine the CDR3 positions. Recombination models were inferred per individual with the repgenHMM and IGoR tools using an EM algorithm. Shared clonotypes were analyzed with the tcR package in R, and sharing was normalized by the product of cloneset sizes. Out-of-frame nonproductive sequences were analyzed to study raw recombination free of thymic and clonal selection effects. TCRdb reworked the public reads: Q25 trimming with fastp, MiXCR clone assembly, productive beta chains retained. Every CDR3 protein is listed once, alongside the most common genes and DNA of its rows. For this entry, the V and J calls and clone size follow TCRdb and not the study's own pipeline. This sample has approximately 240,000 distinct CDR3 sequences in its table, and around an eighth of those were observed once. Together, the top ten hold approximately 8.8% of the sample.

Every donor was a healthy Caucasian. Miltenyi CD45RO+ enrichment and human naive T-cell isolation kits were used to isolate memory (CD45RO+) and naive T cells from PBMC. Inclusive of the bounding cysteine and phenylalanine, the CDR3 is 17 residues long. The only DNA kept is the CDR3, 51 bases in frame from the first base. The CDR1 and CDR2 encoded by the germline V gene are MGHRA and YSYEKL. V is pruned by 2 bases and J by 4 bases, leaving 5 bases of the junction without a gene match. The sequenced sample consisted of memory (CD45RO+) T cells sorted from blood. This specimen's cell subset or site label, interpreted: CD45RO+ enriched T cells. The clonotype originates from a woman aged 18-35 years in good health. Here the chain combines TRBV4-1 and TRBJ2-2; TRBD2 agrees with 12 junctional bases. At the DNA level, the sequence is TGCGCCAGCAGCCAATCCCTAGCGGGGGGGGCCACCGGGGAGCTGTTTTTT. This sequence encodes CASSQSLAGGATGELFF.